This is a list of T cell receptor beta chains from one sample in a study of cytomegalovirus exposure and HLA in healthy donors. This table comes from immunoSEQ multiplex PCR, and its TCRdb copy is limited to in-frame clones, with some not included. The sample holds 170,000 or so clones, approximately 80% seen once. The specimen was PBMCs. These receptors were taken from a man younger than 35 in good health and CMV-seronegative. CDR3s include the opening cysteine and the closing phenylalanine or tryptophan.

TRBV27	CASGNSGGNTGELFF
TRBV9	CASSPRTTMNTEAFF
TRBV5-1	CASSPLGQSGEKLFF
TRBV6-1	CASSEAPGGGETQYF
TRBV7-2	CASSIGLLYEQYF
TRBV6-5	CASSTTGSGYEQYF
TRBV27	CASSSSWTGGNEQFF
TRBV4-1	CASSQPHLVRNTEAFF
TRBV7-6	CASKSLDSSYEQYF
TRBV7-9	CASSPAGGIREQYF
TRBV18	CASSPRTGESEKLFF
TRBV28	CASSFGLAGRGPTDTQYF
TRBV7-9	CSSSSGGQPQHF
TRBV7-3	CASSLTSGGGHEQFF
TRBV5-1	CASSLGTSGFSSTDTQYF
TRBV4-2	CASSQDWSNEQFF
TRBV18	CASSPESQETQYF
TRBV19	CASYQGGKNTEAFF
TRBV28	CASSLFVRGSLLFDEQYF
TRBV6-6	CGPPTPLDRGSYEQYF
TRBV28	CASSALGQENTEAFF
TRBV2	CATRDRLTSTF
TRBV18	CASSPPWQGIPEAFF
TRBV29-1	CSVDRSGSLVYEQFF
TRBV19	CASSNQGGSYGYTF
TRBV5-4	CAGDFGGSTDTQYF
TRBV4-1	CASSLLLAGTDTQYF
TRBV7-2	CASNDDRGSEQFF
TRBV27	CASSFRGSDQPQHF
TRBV5-1	CASSFIWTGGSGGSYNEQFF
TRBV5-1	CASSLGSFQETQYF
TRBV30	CAWSGRRGTDTQYF
TRBV11-3	CASSSHPEAFF
TRBV9	CASSAGQGAGYEQYF
TRBV5-1	CASSRRTTTNEKLFF
TRBV28	CASSDRGRNTIYF
TRBV6-1	CASSQQTYYTDTQYF
TRBV7-2	CASSETSGRANEQFF
TRBV18	CASWRRGQTEAFF
TRBV5-1	CASSLATGGRNTIYF
TRBV27	CASSTRDRVNEKLFF
TRBV7-9	CASSTIQGYGYTF
TRBV11-2	CASSLSAGGRLDTQYF
TRBV28	CASSPPLGRPGANYGYTF
TRBV10-3	CAISQQSYTEAFF
TRBV30	CACAGTSGQPQHF
TRBV11-3	CASSFGQGGNEQFF